A single sample gave rise to the 11 T cell receptor beta chains below, sequenced in a study of T cell changes during pregnancy in multiple sclerosis. Sequenced by immunoSEQ multiplex PCR; TCRdb stores in-frame clones only, minus some. The table records approximately 37,000 clones, 80% to 90% of them present only once. Source: CD4+ T cells from peripheral blood mononuclear cells, taken in the first trimester of pregnancy. The receptors were gathered from a female donor with multiple sclerosis, enrolled in a pregnancy study.

This clone was observed a few times. The V and J genes are TRBV6-1 and TRBJ1-5, with D unresolved. The CDR3 totals 13 residues. Trimming cost V 0 bases and J 10 bases, with 10 bases left between them. Germline-derived CDR1 and CDR2 are MNHNS and SASEGT. In DNA form, the CDR3 reads TGTGCCAGCAGTGAAGCAGACGGGGTCCCCCAGCATTTT. Translating gives CASSEADGVPQHF.

The chain joins TRBV5-4 to TRBJ1-3; 11 bases are shared with TRBD1. The CDR3 covers 17 residues. V was clipped by 4 bases and J by 4 bases; unmatched bases: 10. Germline assignment: CDR1 SGHNT and CDR2 YYREEE (reference sequence). CDR3 sequence: CASSPRGQGGSGNTIYF. CDR3 nucleotide sequence: TGTGCCAGCAGCCCGCGGGGACAGGGGGGATCGGGAAACACCATATATTTT.

This clone was counted only a few times. The J gene is TRBJ2-5, the V gene TRBV5-4; 8 nucleotides align to TRBD2. The CDR3 length is 16 residues. Germline V CDR1 and CDR2: SGHNT, YYREEE (reference sequence). The trim removed 6 bases at V and 1 base at J, leaving 11 bases unmatched. The CDR3 nucleotides read TGTGCCAGCAAACCGACCGGGCTAGCGGGCCAAGAGACCCAGTACTTC. Translation: CASKPTGLAGQETQYF.

The chain recombines TRBV6-1 with TRBJ2-2; 9 positions agree with TRBD1. The CDR3 consists of 14 residues. Germline V lookup: CDR1 MNHNS, CDR2 SASEGT. V gave up 8 bases and J gave up 3 bases; unmatched junction bases: 4. The CDR3 reads CASSGTGYTGELFF. The DNA for the CDR3 is TGTGCCAGCTCCGGGACAGGGTACACCGGGGAGCTGTTTTTT.

The chain carries TRBV11-2 and TRBJ2-3; 7 bases line up with TRBD2. Per germline, CDR1 SGHAT and CDR2 FQNNGV. The CDR3 has 13 amino acids. J was trimmed by 6 bases and V by 3 bases; bases with no gene match: 3. As DNA, the CDR3 is TGTGCCAGCAGCTTCGGGGGGACCGATACGCAGTATTTT. Its translation: CASSFGGTDTQYF.

The V call is TRBV6-5, the J call TRBJ2-5; 7 bases are a match to TRBD2. Germline V gives CDR1 MNHEY, CDR2 SVGAGI. V dropped 4 bases and J dropped 4; count of bases not matched to a gene: 12. The CDR3 has 16 amino acids. CDR3 sequence reads: CASSLSSGAPIETQYF. The CDR3 nucleotides read TGTGCCAGCAGTTTATCCAGCGGGGCCCCCATAGAGACCCAGTACTTC.

The chain carries TRBV5-6 and TRBJ1-6, with TRBD1 matching 7 bases. The CDR3 is 16 amino acids. Germline V gene lookup returns CDR1 SGHDT and CDR2 YYEEEE. J lost 10 bases, V lost 0 bases, and 10 bases had no gene match. CDR3 nucleotides: TGTGCCAGCAGCTTGGCCGAAAGGGGGCAGCGGTCACCCCTCCACTTT. Translated: CASSLAERGQRSPLHF.

The V and J genes are TRBV19 and TRBJ1-1, with 7 positions matching TRBD1. CDR1 LNHDA and CDR2 SQIVND come from the germline V gene (reference sequence). Germline trimming cut 4 bases from V and 1 base from J; bases unmatched to any gene: 9. CDR3 size: 16 residues. CDR3 DNA sequence: TGTGCCAGTAGTAACTACCTACAGGGGAAGAACACTGAAGCTTTCTTT. The encoded protein is CASSNYLQGKNTEAFF.

This chain links TRBV14 with TRBJ2-1; 13 nucleotides agree with TRBD2. The CDR3 is made up of 16 amino acids. Per germline, CDR1 SGHDN and CDR2 FVKESK. J lost 8 bases, V lost 4 bases, and 8 bases had no gene match. CDR3 sequence reads: CASSPPTSGRIYEQFF. The CDR3 bases are TGTGCCAGCAGCCCGCCGACTAGCGGGAGGATCTATGAGCAGTTCTTC.

The chain couples TRBV4-1 to TRBJ1-3, with 10 bases aligning to TRBD1. With 3 bases clipped from V and 0 bases from J, the junction kept 8 bases outside the gene matches. The CDR3 is 18 amino acids. Germline V gene sequence: CDR1 MGHRA, CDR2 YSYEKL. The CDR3 DNA is TGCGCCAGCAGCCAGGGGGGGACAGGGGTAAACTCTGGAAACACCATATATTTT. Its protein product is CASSQGGTGVNSGNTIYF.

J is TRBJ2-2 and V is TRBV7-3, with 9 bases fitting TRBD2. Germline values: CDR1 SGHTA, CDR2 FQGTGA. The CDR3 runs to 14 residues. Unmatched junction bases numbered 4, after V lost 6 bases and J lost 5 bases. The CDR3 spells CASSGLAQTGELFF. CDR3 nucleotides: TGTGCCAGCAGTGGACTAGCGCAGACCGGGGAGCTGTTTTTT.